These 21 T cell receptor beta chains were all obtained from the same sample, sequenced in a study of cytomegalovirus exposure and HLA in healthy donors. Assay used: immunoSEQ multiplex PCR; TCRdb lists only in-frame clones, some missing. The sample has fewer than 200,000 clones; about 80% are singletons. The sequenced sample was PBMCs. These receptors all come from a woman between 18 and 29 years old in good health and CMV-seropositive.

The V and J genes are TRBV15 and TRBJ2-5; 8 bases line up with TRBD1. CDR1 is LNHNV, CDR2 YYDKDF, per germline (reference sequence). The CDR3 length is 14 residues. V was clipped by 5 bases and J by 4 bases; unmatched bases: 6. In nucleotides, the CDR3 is TGTGCCACCAGCTCCAGGGGGCGCTTAGAGACCCAGTACTTC. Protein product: CATSSRGRLETQYF. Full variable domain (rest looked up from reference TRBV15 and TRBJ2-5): DAMVIQNPRYQVTQFGKPVTLSCSQTLNHNVMYWYQQKSSQAPKLLFHYYDKDFNNEADTPDNFQSRRPNTSFCFLDIRSPGLGDTAMYLCATSSRGRLETQYFGPGTRLLVL.

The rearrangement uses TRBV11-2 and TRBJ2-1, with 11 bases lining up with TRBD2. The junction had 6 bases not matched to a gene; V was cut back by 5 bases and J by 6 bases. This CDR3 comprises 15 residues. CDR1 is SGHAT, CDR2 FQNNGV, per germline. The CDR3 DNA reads TGTGCCAGCAGCCACACTAGCGGGGGTTTCAATGAGCAGTTCTTC. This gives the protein CASSHTSGGFNEQFF.

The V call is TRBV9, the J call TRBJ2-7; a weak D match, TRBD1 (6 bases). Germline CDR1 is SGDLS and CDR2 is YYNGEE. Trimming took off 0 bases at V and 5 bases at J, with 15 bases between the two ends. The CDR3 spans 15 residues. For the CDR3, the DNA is TGTGCCAGCAGCGTAGGGGTTCGACAGGTCGACGAGCAGTACTTC. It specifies CASSVGVRQVDEQYF.

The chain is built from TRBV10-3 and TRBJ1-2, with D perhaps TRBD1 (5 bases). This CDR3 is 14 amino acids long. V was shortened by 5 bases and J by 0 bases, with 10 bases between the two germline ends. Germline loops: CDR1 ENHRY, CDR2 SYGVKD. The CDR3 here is CAISKDRANYGYTF. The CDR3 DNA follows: TGTGCCATCAGTAAAGACAGAGCTAACTATGGCTACACCTTC.

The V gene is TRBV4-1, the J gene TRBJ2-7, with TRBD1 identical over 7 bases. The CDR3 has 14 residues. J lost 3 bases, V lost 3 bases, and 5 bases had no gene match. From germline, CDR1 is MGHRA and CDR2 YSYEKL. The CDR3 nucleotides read TGCGCCAGCAGCCAGGGGGACAGCCTCTACGAGCAGTACTTC. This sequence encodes CASSQGDSLYEQYF.

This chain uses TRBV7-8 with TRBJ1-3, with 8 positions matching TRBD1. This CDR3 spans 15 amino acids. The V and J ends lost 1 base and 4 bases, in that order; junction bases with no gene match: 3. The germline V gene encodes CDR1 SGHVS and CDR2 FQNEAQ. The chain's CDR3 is CASSLDGDRGNTIYF. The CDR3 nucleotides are TGTGCCAGCAGCTTAGATGGGGACAGGGGAAACACCATATATTTT.

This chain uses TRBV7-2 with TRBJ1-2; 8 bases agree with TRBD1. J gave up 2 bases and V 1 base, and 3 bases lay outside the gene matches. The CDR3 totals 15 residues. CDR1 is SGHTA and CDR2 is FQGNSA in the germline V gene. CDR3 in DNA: TGTGCCAGCAGCTTAGATAACAGGGGGAACTATGGCTACACCTTC. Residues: CASSLDNRGNYGYTF.

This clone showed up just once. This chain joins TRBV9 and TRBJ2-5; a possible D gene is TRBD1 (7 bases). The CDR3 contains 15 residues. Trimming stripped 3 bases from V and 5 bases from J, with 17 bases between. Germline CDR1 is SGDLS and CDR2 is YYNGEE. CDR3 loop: CASSEGSAGGETQYF. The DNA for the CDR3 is TGTGCCAGCAGCGAGGGCTCGGCAGGGGGGGAGACCCAGTACTTC.

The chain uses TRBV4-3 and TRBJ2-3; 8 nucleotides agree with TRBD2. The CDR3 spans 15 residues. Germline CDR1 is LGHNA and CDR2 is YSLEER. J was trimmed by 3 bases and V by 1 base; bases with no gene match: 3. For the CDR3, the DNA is TGCGCCAGCAGCCAAGTAGCGGGGCTGACAGATACGCAGTATTTT. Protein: CASSQVAGLTDTQYF.

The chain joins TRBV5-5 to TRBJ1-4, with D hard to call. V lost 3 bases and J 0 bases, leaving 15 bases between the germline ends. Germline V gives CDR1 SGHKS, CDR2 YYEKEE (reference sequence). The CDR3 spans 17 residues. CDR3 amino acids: CASSSPTDSPTNEKLFF. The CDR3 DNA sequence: TGTGCCAGCAGCTCCCCGACGGACTCTCCAACTAATGAAAAACTGTTTTTT. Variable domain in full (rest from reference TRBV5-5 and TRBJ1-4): DAGVTQSPTHLIKTRGQQVTLRCSPISGHKSVSWYQQVLGQGPQFIFQYYEKEERGRGNFPDRFSARQFPNYSSELNVNALLLGDSALYLCASSSPTDSPTNEKLFFGSGTQLSVL.

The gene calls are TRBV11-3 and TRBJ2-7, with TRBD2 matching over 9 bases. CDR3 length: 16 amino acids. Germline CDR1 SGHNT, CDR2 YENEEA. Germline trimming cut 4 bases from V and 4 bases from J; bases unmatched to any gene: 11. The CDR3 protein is CASSSVGTSCYYEQYF. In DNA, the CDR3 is TGTGCCAGCAGCTCAGTTGGGACTAGCTGTTATTACGAGCAGTACTTC.

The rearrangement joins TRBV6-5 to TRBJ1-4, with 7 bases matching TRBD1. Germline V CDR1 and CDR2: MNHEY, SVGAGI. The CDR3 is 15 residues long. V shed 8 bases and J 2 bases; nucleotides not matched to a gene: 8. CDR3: CASGIRGTTNEKLFF. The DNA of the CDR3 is TGTGCCAGCGGAATCAGGGGGACGACTAATGAAAAACTGTTTTTT.

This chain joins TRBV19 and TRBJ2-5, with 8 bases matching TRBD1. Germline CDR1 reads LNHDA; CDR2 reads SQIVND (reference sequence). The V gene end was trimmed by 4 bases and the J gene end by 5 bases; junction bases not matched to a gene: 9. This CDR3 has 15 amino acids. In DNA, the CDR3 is TGTGCCAGTAGTAACGGACAGGGCAGGGGGGAGACCCAGTACTTC. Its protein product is CASSNGQGRGETQYF.

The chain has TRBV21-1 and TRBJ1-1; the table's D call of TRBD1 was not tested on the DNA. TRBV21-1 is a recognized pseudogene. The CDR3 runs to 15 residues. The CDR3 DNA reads TGTGCCAGCAGCAAGTTTACAGACAGGGGGACTGAAGCTTTCTTT. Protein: CASSKFTDRGTEAFF.

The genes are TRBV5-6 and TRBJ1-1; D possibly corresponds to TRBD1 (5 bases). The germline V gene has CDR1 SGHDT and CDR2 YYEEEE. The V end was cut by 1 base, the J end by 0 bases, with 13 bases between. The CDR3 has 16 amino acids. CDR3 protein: CASSLLSGSMNTEAFF. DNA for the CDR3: TGTGCCAGCAGCTTGCTATCAGGGTCAATGAACACTGAAGCTTTCTTT. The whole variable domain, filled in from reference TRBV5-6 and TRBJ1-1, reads DAGVTQSPTHLIKTRGQQVTLRCSPKSGHDTVSWYQQALGQGPQFIFQYYEEEERQRGNFPDRFSGHQFPNYSSELNVNALLLGDSALYLCASSLLSGSMNTEAFFGQGTRLTVV.

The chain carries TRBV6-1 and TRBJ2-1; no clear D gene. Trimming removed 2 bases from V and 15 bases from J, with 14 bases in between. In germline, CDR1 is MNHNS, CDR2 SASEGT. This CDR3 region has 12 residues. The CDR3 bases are TGTGCCAGCAGTGAACAACCCCCTGCGTTGTTCTTC. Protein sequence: CASSEQPPALFF.

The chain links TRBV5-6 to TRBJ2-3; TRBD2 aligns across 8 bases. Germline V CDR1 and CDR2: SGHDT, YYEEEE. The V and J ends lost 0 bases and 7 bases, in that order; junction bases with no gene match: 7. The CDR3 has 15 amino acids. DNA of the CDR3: TGTGCCAGCAGCTTGGAGGGGACTAGTCTCTATACGCAGTATTTT. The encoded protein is CASSLEGTSLYTQYF.

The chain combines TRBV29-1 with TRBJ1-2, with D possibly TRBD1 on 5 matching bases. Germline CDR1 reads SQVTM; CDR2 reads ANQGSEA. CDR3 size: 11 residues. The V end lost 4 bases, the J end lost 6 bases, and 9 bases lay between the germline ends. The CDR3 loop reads CSVARGNGYTF. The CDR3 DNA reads TGCAGCGTTGCAAGGGGAAATGGCTACACCTTC.

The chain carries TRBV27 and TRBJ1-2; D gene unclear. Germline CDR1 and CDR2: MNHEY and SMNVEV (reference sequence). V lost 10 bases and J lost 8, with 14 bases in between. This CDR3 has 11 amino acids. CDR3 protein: CATRWVRGYTF. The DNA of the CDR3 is TGTGCCACCCGATGGGTGCGGGGCTACACCTTC.

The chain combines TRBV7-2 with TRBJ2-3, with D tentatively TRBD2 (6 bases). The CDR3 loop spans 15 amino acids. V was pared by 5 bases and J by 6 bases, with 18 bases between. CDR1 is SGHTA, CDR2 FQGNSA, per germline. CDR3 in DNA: TGTGCCAGCAGCCGCGGGGCGGATGGGCGGGATACGCAGTATTTT. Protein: CASSRGADGRDTQYF.

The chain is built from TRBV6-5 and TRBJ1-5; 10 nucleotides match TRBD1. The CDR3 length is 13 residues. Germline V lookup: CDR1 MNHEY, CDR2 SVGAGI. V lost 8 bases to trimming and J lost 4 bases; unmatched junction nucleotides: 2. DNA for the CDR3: TGTGCCAGCCGGACAGGGGGAAATCAGCCCCAGCATTTT. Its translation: CASRTGGNQPQHF.